The 28 T cell receptor beta chains listed next were all sequenced from one sample in a study of T cells in Graves' hyperthyroidism and ophthalmopathy. Amplified TCR beta CDR3 regions derived from RNA transcripts. HTBI primers were used for first-round RT-PCR of the TCR CDR3. TCRdb processed the multiplex PCR reads anew with MiXCR; each CDR3 protein has one entry. Counted here are tens of thousands of distinct CDR3 sequences, approximately 53% occurring once; the ten biggest clones make up roughly 3.4%. The sample consisted of blood. The receptors stem from a woman aged 55-69 years with Graves' ophthalmopathy.

This clonotype was observed a few times. The chain combines TRBV10-1 with TRBJ1-1; D call uncertain. The V gene's germline CDR1 is WNHNN and CDR2 SYGVQD (reference sequence). The CDR3 runs to 13 residues. V dropped 3 bases and J dropped 9 bases, with 14 bases sitting between them. The CDR3 bases are TGCGCCAGCAGTGAAGGCCTAAGGACGCAAGCTTTCTTT. This sequence encodes CASSEGLRTQAFF.

This clonotype is judged medium-sized (0.01 to 0.1%). The chain recombines TRBV20-1 with TRBJ2-1; D is uncertain. The CDR3 has 11 residues. Germline CDR1 DFQATT, CDR2 SNEGSKA (reference sequence). Trimming cost V 3 bases and J 4 bases, with 4 bases left between them. The CDR3 reads CSASGYNEQFF. DNA for the CDR3: TGCAGTGCTAGCGGATACAATGAGCAGTTCTTC.

Many counts were recorded for this clonotype. The gene calls are TRBV2 and TRBJ2-5; perhaps TRBD1 as D (7 bases). The CDR3 spans 14 residues. The ends were cut back, 6 bases at V and 5 bases at J, with 16 bases in the middle. From germline, CDR1 is SNHLY and CDR2 FYNNEI. Here the CDR3 reads CASRDAGGSETQYF. The CDR3 DNA follows: TGTGCCAGCAGAGACGCAGGGGGGAGTGAGACCCAGTACTTC.

This clonotype was picked up many times. The J gene is TRBJ2-7, the V gene TRBV20-1; 14 nucleotides align to TRBD2. Trimming took 5 bases from V and 1 from J; bases not matched to a gene: 7. Germline values: CDR1 DFQATT, CDR2 SNEGSKA (reference sequence). The CDR3 covers 16 residues. CDR3 in amino acids: CSAERGLAGASYEQYF. CDR3 bases: TGCAGTGCTGAAAGGGGACTAGCGGGAGCTTCCTACGAGCAGTACTTC.

The rearrangement links TRBV6-5 to TRBJ1-2; possible D gene TRBD1, 5 bases. Germline CDR1 and CDR2: MNHEY and SVGAGI. V was clipped by 6 bases and J by 0 bases, with 8 bases between them. CDR3 length equals 13 residues. The CDR3 loop is CASSRDPNYGYTF. CDR3 DNA sequence: TGTGCCAGCAGCAGGGACCCTAACTATGGCTACACCTTC.

Note on this clonotype: Its ends do not fully match the called genes, so a read error is possible. The V and J genes are TRBV10-3 and TRBJ2-2; possibly TRBD2 for D (5 bases). From germline, CDR1 is ENHRY and CDR2 SYGVKD. This CDR3 spans 17 amino acids. CDR3 nucleotide sequence: TGTGCCGTCAGTTTCTCCCCCGGGATAGGGAACACCGGGGAGCTGTTTTTT. Encoded protein: CAVSFSPGIGNTGELFF.

This clonotype was observed many times. V and J are TRBV6-6 and TRBJ1-1; the match to TRBD1 covers 9 bases. This CDR3 spans 13 amino acids. CDR1 is MNHNY, CDR2 SVGAGI, per germline (reference sequence). Trimming removed 6 bases from V and 3 bases from J; junction bases left unmatched: 2. The CDR3 bases are TGTGCCAGCAGGGGACAGGGCGACACTGAAGCTTTCTTT. It is translated as CASRGQGDTEAFF.

This chain connects TRBV5-6 to TRBJ1-6; D is possibly TRBD1 (5 bases). This CDR3 is built from 17 residues. Germline values: CDR1 SGHDT, CDR2 YYEEEE. The V end lost 2 bases, the J end lost 7 bases, and 19 bases lay between the germline ends. The CDR3 reads CASSFMGGTWGNSPLHF. DNA of the CDR3: TGTGCCAGCAGCTTTATGGGGGGGACGTGGGGAAATTCACCCCTCCACTTT. Full variable domain (outside the CDR3, taken from reference TRBV5-6 and TRBJ1-6): DAGVTQSPTHLIKTRGQQVTLRCSPKSGHDTVSWYQQALGQGPQFIFQYYEEEERQRGNFPDRFSGHQFPNYSSELNVNALLLGDSALYLCASSFMGGTWGNSPLHFGNGTRLTVT.

This clonotype was seen repeatedly, ten times or more. V and J are TRBV5-8 and TRBJ1-4; D not resolved. V lost 0 bases and J 8 bases, leaving 14 bases between the germline ends. CDR3 length: 15 residues. CDR1 is SGHTS and CDR2 is YDEGEE in the germline V gene. CDR3 nucleotide sequence: TGTGCCAGCAGCTTGGGGACCTCCCCGCGGGAAAAACTGTTTTTT. Residues: CASSLGTSPREKLFF. Drawing the rest from reference TRBV5-8 and TRBJ1-4, the complete variable domain is EAGVTQSPTHLIKTRGQQATLRCSPISGHTSVYWYQQALGLGLQFLLWYDEGEERNRGNFPPRFSGRQFPNYSSELNVNALELEDSALYLCASSLGTSPREKLFFGSGTQLSVL.

Concerning this clonotype itself: The junction departs from germline at one end; a sequencing error may be responsible. The V and J genes are TRBV12-3 or TRBV12-4 and TRBJ2-1; weak D call: TRBD2 (6 bases). This CDR3 comprises 15 residues. This CDR3 reads CASRPGESSYNEQFF. CDR3 bases: TGTGCCAGCAGACCGGGGGAGAGCTCCTACAATGAGCAGTTCTTT.

The table lists this clonotype with many counts. J is TRBJ1-5 and V is TRBV5-1, with unresolved D. CDR1 and CDR2 (germline): SGHRS, YFSETQ. Trimming stripped 4 bases from V and 7 bases from J, with 18 bases between. The CDR3 sequence is 15 residues long. CDR3 in DNA: TGCGCCAGCAGCCCCTCGGGAGGGAGTGAACAGCCCCAGCATTTT. This gives the protein CASSPSGGSEQPQHF.

Many counts were recorded for this clonotype. The chain recombines TRBV6-1 with TRBJ2-5; D gene uncertain. The CDR3 has 12 amino acids. Germline V gene sequence: CDR1 MNHNS, CDR2 SASEGT. V was pared by 2 bases and J by 4 bases, with 5 bases between. The CDR3 DNA reads as TGTGCCAGCAGTGAATGGGGAGAGACCCAGTACTTC. It yields the protein CASSEWGETQYF.

This clonotype was recorded a few times. The V and J genes are TRBV18 and TRBJ2-4; 7 bases are shared with TRBD2. After removal of 6 bases from V and 8 bases from J, the junction contained 7 bases not matched to a gene. Germline values: CDR1 KGHSH, CDR2 LQKENI. CDR3 size: 13 residues. The CDR3 spells CASSRGVGDIQYF. The CDR3 region has the DNA TGTGCCAGCTCCCGGGGGGTAGGCGACATTCAGTACTTC.

In its sample, this clonotype is medium-sized (0.01 to 0.1%). This sequence joins TRBV20-1 and TRBJ2-7, with D tentatively TRBD1 (7 bases). Germline V gene lookup returns CDR1 DFQATT and CDR2 SNEGSKA (reference sequence). The CDR3 has 14 amino acids. The V end was cut by 1 base, the J end by 3 bases, with 13 bases between. This CDR3 reads CSARGGGQDYEQYF. The CDR3 nucleotides are TGCAGTGCTAGAGGGGGAGGACAGGACTACGAGCAGTACTTC.

At least ten counts were recorded for this clonotype. The chain couples TRBV27 to TRBJ2-3; no firm D call. The V gene lost 5 bases and the J gene lost 2 bases, with 11 bases spanning the gap. Germline V gene data show CDR1 as MNHEY and CDR2 as SMNVEV (reference sequence). This CDR3 has 14 amino acids. CDR3 residues: CASSADRLTDTQYF. CDR3 DNA: TGTGCCAGCAGTGCGGACCGGCTCACAGATACGCAGTATTTT.

The chain links TRBV29-1 to TRBJ2-1; 12 bases are shared with TRBD1. Germline CDR1 is SQVTM and CDR2 is ANQGSEA. V gave up 8 bases and J gave up 4 bases; unmatched junction bases: 21. The CDR3 spans 19 residues. For the CDR3, the DNA is TGCAGCACTCTAGGTGCCTCCGGGACAGGGGGCGACTTTTACAATGAGCAGTTCTTC. Translating gives CSTLGASGTGGDFYNEQFF.

The chain joins TRBV7-9 to TRBJ2-1, with D perhaps TRBD1 (6 bases). CDR3 size: 16 residues. CDR1 is SEHNR and CDR2 is FQNEAQ in the germline V gene (reference sequence). Deletions cut 5 bases from V and 12 bases from J, with 26 bases between. The DNA of the CDR3 is TGTGCCAGCAGCGCAACACAGGGATTGGGCACAGATACGCAGTTCTTC. It is translated as CASSATQGLGTDTQFF.

The count of this clonotype is one. The rearrangement uses TRBV5-5 and TRBJ2-5, with 7 bases aligning to TRBD2. Germline V gives CDR1 SGHKS, CDR2 YYEKEE (reference sequence). Unmatched junction bases numbered 11, after V lost 4 bases and J lost 5 bases. The CDR3 is 15 residues long. CDR3 in DNA: TGTGCCAGCAGCACGGGGGGTAGGGGATTGGAGACCCAGTACTTC. Translating gives CASSTGGRGLETQYF.

This clonotype occurred a few times. The V gene is TRBV29-1, the J gene TRBJ1-5; D is unclear. This CDR3 has 12 amino acids. The germline V gene encodes CDR1 SQVTM and CDR2 ANQGSEA. V was pared by 6 bases and J by 0 bases, with 6 bases between. The CDR3 DNA reads as TGCAGCGTCTCCGGTAGCAATCAGCCCCAGCATTTT. Residues: CSVSGSNQPQHF.

This clonotype was detected ten times or more. The V gene is TRBV12-3 or TRBV12-4, the J gene TRBJ1-1; TRBD1 aligns across 9 bases. The ends lost 5 bases at V and 3 bases at J; junction bases unmatched: 4. The CDR3 has 14 residues. The CDR3 DNA is TGTGCCAGCAGTAGGGGACAGGGTTACACTGAAGCTTTCTTT. It codes for CASSRGQGYTEAFF.

This clonotype came up once. At one boundary the junction diverges from the germline segment, which might be a read error. V and J are TRBV20-1 and TRBJ2-7; 8 nucleotides match TRBD2. Germline V gene lookup returns CDR1 DFQATT and CDR2 SNEGSKA (reference sequence). The CDR3 has 14 amino acids. CDR3 bases: TGCAGTACTAGAGAAGCGGGAGAGATGGGGGAGCAGTACTTC. Translation gives CSTREAGEMGEQYF.

The chain employs TRBV20-1 and TRBJ2-2, with a weak D call TRBD2 (6 bases). The CDR3 is 17 amino acids. Trimming cost V 1 base and J 7 bases, with 22 bases left between them. Germline V CDR1 and CDR2: DFQATT, SNEGSKA (reference sequence). The DNA of the CDR3 is TGCAGTGCTAGAGGGCACCAAGCGGGCTGGGGCGGCGGGGAGCTGTTTTTT. This codes for CSARGHQAGWGGGELFF.

This clonotype appeared many times. This CDR3 reads CASSPRDRVNSPLHF. The DNA of the CDR3 is TGTGCCAGCAGCCCCCGGGACAGGGTCAATTCACCCCTCCACTTT. The chain has TRBV7-9 and TRBJ1-6, with 9 nucleotides matching TRBD1. Looked up from germline, CDR1 is SEHNR and CDR2 is FQNEAQ (reference sequence). The CDR3 runs to 15 residues. The V gene end was trimmed by 5 bases and the J gene end by 7 bases; junction bases not matched to a gene: 6. The variable domain in full, with the rest retrieved from reference TRBV7-9 and TRBJ1-6, is DTGVSQNPRHKITKRGQNVTFRCDPISEHNRLYWYRQTLGQGPEFLTYFQNEAQLEKSRLLSDRFSAERPKGSFSTLEIQRTEQGDSAMYLCASSPRDRVNSPLHFGNGTRLTVT.

As concerns this clonotype: Here the CDR3 omits its conserved ending phenylalanine or tryptophan, so a read error is the likely source. The chain carries TRBV7-9 and TRBJ2-3; perhaps TRBD1 as D (6 bases). V lost 3 bases and J 2 bases, leaving 12 bases between the germline ends. Germline-derived CDR1 and CDR2 are SEHNR and FQNEAQ (reference sequence). This CDR3 is 15 amino acids long. The CDR3 DNA reads as TGTGCCAGCAGCTTGGGGAACAGGGACACAGATACGCAGTATTTG. It is translated as CASSLGNRDTDTQYL.

This clonotype is judged medium-sized. This chain links TRBV24-1 with TRBJ1-5; D is undetermined. There are 14 residues in the CDR3. The germline V gene encodes CDR1 KGHDR and CDR2 SFDVKD. V was shortened by 12 bases and J by 2 bases, with 16 bases between the two germline ends. CDR3 sequence: CAALTGRGNQPQHF. The DNA of the CDR3 is TGTGCCGCCCTGACCGGGAGGGGCAATCAGCCCCAGCATTTT.

The chain joins TRBV9 to TRBJ1-5, with TRBD1 as a possible D gene (6 bases). The CDR3 totals 14 residues. In germline, CDR1 is SGDLS, CDR2 YYNGEE. V lost 9 bases and J lost 2, with 15 bases in between. The CDR3 here is CAIDRGSGNQPQHF. In DNA form, the CDR3 reads TGTGCCATCGATAGGGGGTCGGGCAATCAGCCCCAGCATTTT. Using reference TRBV9 and TRBJ1-5 for the parts outside the CDR3, the full variable domain is DSGVTQTPKHLITATGQRVTLRCSPRSGDLSVYWYQQSLDQGLQFLIQYYNGEERAKGNILERFSAQQFPDLHSELNLSSLELGDSALYFCAIDRGSGNQPQHFGDGTRLSIL.

This clonotype is termed medium-sized. This sequence joins TRBV10-3 and TRBJ1-1; D possibly corresponds to TRBD1 (6 bases). Germline assignment: CDR1 ENHRY and CDR2 SYGVKD. V was trimmed by 9 bases and J by 1 base, leaving 12 bases between them. The CDR3 spans 13 residues. In DNA, the CDR3 is TGTGCCATGACTGGGGGCGGGAACACTGAAGCTTTCTTT. It translates to CAMTGGGNTEAFF.

This clonotype was picked up many times. The J gene is TRBJ1-1, the V gene TRBV12-3 or TRBV12-4; 7 bases are a match to TRBD1. V lost 3 bases to trimming and J lost 1 base; unmatched junction nucleotides: 5. The CDR3 length is 15 residues. The CDR3 loop is CASSFDREPNTEAFF. The CDR3 coding sequence is TGTGCCAGCAGTTTCGACAGGGAACCGAACACTGAAGCTTTCTTT.